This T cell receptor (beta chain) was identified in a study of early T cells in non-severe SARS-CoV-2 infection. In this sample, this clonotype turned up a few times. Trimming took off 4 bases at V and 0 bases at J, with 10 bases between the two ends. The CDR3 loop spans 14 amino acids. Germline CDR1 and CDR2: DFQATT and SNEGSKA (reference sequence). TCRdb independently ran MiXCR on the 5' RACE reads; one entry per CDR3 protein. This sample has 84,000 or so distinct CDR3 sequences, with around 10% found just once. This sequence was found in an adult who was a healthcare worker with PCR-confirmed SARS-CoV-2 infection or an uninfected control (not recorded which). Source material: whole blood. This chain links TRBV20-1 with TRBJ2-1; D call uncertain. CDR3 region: CSAKVPGSYNEQFF. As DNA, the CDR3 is TGCAGTGCTAAGGTTCCAGGCTCCTACAATGAGCAGTTCTTC.